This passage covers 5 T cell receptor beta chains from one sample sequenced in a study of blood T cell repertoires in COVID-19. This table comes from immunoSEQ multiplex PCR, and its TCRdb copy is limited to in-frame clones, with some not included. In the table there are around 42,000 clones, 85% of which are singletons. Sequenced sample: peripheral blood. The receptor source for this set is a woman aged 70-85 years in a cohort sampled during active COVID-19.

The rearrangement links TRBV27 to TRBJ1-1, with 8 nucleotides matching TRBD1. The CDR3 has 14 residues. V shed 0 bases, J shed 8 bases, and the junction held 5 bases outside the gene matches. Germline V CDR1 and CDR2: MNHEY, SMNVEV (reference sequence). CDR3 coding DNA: TGTGCCAGCAGTTTATCGTCAGGGGGCACAGAAGCTTTCTTT. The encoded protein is CASSLSSGGTEAFF.

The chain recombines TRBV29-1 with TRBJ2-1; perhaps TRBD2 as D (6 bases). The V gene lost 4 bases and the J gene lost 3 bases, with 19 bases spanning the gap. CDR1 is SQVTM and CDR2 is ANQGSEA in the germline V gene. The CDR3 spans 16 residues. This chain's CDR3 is CSVALGSRGNYNEQFF. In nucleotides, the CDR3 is TGCAGCGTTGCTCTCGGGAGTCGGGGCAACTACAATGAGCAGTTCTTC.

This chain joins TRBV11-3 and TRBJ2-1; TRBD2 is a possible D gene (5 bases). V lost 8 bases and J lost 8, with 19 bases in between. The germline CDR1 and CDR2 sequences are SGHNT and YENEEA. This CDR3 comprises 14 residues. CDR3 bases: TGTGCCAGCGCGTACCGGGGAGAGGTTGATGAGCAGTTCTTC. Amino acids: CASAYRGEVDEQFF. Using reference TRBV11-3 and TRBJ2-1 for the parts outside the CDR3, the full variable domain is EAGVVQSPRYKIIEKKQPVAFWCNPISGHNTLYWYLQNLGQGPELLIRYENEEAVDDSQLPKDRFSAERLKGVDSTLKIQPAELGDSAVYLCASAYRGEVDEQFFGPGTRLTVL.

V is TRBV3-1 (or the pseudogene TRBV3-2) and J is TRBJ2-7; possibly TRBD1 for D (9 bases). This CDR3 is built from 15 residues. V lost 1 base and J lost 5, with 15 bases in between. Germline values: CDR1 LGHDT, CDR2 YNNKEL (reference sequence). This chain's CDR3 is CASSQVAGQGNEQYF. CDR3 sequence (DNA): TGTGCCAGCAGCCAAGTAGCGGGACAGGGAAACGAGCAGTACTTC.

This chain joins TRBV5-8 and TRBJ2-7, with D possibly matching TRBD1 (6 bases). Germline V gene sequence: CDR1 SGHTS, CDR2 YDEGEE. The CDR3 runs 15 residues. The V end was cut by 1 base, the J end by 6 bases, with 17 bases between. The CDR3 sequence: CASSLTTGHSIEQYF. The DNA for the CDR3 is TGTGCCAGCAGCTTGACCACGGGACACTCCATCGAGCAGTACTTC.